This is a list of T cell receptor beta chains from one sample in a study of T-cell memory formation after mild COVID-19. TCRdb fed the 5' RACE reads into MiXCR, producing one record per CDR3 protein. The table records hundreds of thousands of distinct CDR3 sequences, roughly 15% of them present only once. Sequenced input: PBMCs or a T cell subset sorted from them (not recorded which). These receptors originate from a young man who had mild COVID-19 (a few samples of this study predate the infection). Cell type and time point are not known. The CDR3 runs from the conserved cysteine through the conserved F or W. D genes are given only for firm matches. Expanded clones are given a class, and other clones once, few, many or no size at all.

13	TRBV7-9	.	.	TRBJ1-2	TGTGCCAGCAGCTTCCGGACAGACGATGGCTACACCTTC	CASSFRTDDGYTF
15	TRBV20-1	few	.	TRBJ2-3	TGCAGTGCTAGACCCTTGGAGGGGGAGATAGATACGCAGTATTTT	CSARPLEGEIDTQYF
14	TRBV5-1	few	TRBD1	TRBJ2-5	TGCGCCAGCGGAACCAGGGGGTCTTGGGAGACCCAGTACTTC	CASGTRGSWETQYF
13	TRBV5-1	many	.	TRBJ1-1	TGTGCCAGCAGTTTAGCAGGGGACACTGAAGCTTTCTTT	CASSLAGDTEAFF
12	TRBV29-1	.	TRBD1	TRBJ2-5	TGCAGCGCCCGGGACAGCTTAGAGACCCAGTACTTC	CSARDSLETQYF
15	TRBV9	few	.	TRBJ1-3	TGTGCCAGCAGCGTCTCAGGACACTCTGGAAACACCATATATTTT	CASSVSGHSGNTIYF
16	TRBV5-1	few	TRBD1	TRBJ2-2	TGCGCCAGCAGCTTGGAACCAGGGGGCAACACCGGGGAGCTGTTTTTT	CASSLEPGGNTGELFF
13	TRBV4-1	.	.	TRBJ1-1	TGCGCCAGCAGCCAAGACTGGATCACTGAAGCTTTCTTT	CASSQDWITEAFF
16	TRBV9	few	.	TRBJ2-2	TGTGCCAGCAGCGTTGCGTCGACAGGGAACACCGGGGAGCTGTTTTTT	CASSVASTGNTGELFF
16	TRBV5-1	.	TRBD1	TRBJ1-2	TGCGCCAGCAGCCCCGGAGGCGGGACAGGGGGACACGGCTACACCTTC	CASSPGGGTGGHGYTF
15	TRBV5-5	.	.	TRBJ1-2	TGTGCCAGCAGCTTAGGTCCAGGGAATGAGGACGGCTACACCTTC	CASSLGPGNEDGYTF
14	TRBV2	once	TRBD1	TRBJ1-5	TGTGCCACCGGGTGGGACAGGGCTTATCAGCCCCAGCATTTT	CATGWDRAYQPQHF
15	TRBV20-1	few	TRBD1	TRBJ1-5	TGCAGTGCTAGAGCAGGTGACAGGGGAGGTCAGCCCCAGCATTTT	CSARAGDRGGQPQHF
14	TRBV27	.	.	TRBJ1-3	TGTGCCAGCAGTTTGGGGAGATTGGGAAACACCATATATTTT	CASSLGRLGNTIYF
16	TRBV11-1	.	.	TRBJ2-1	TGTGCCAGCAGCTTAGACGACAGGGAGGACTACAATGAGCAGTTCTTC	CASSLDDREDYNEQFF
14	TRBV14	few	.	TRBJ2-7	TGTGCCAGCAGCCATAATCAGGAATCCTACGAGCAGTACTTC	CASSHNQESYEQYF
13	TRBV24-1	.	.	TRBJ1-1	TGTGCCACCAGTGACCCGGACAGCACTGAAGCTTTCTTT	CATSDPDSTEAFF